One sample yielded the 6 T cell receptor beta chains listed below, sequenced in a study of T cells in Graves' hyperthyroidism and ophthalmopathy. TCR beta CDR3 regions were amplified from RNA transcripts. Primed by the HTBI set, a first-round RT-PCR was run on the TCR CDR3. TCRdb reprocessed the multiplex PCR reads via MiXCR and lists one record per CDR3 protein. The sample holds hundreds of thousands of distinct CDR3 sequences, about 15% seen once. Source material: blood. The receptor source for this set is a woman aged 40 to 55 with Graves' ophthalmopathy.

Remarks on this clonotype: Given the absence of the conserved phenylalanine or tryptophan at the CDR3 end, a read error is likely. V and J are TRBV5-1 and TRBJ2-5, with 12 bases that match TRBD2. This CDR3 comprises 14 residues. The germline V gene encodes CDR1 SGHRS and CDR2 YFSETQ. The V and J ends lost 8 bases and 4 bases, in that order; junction bases with no gene match: 6. The CDR3 loop is CASEPGLAGETQYL. The CDR3 DNA sequence: TGCGCCAGTGAGCCGGGACTAGCGGGAGAGACCCAGTACTTA.

This clonotype was counted ten times or more. This rearrangement joins TRBV28 to TRBJ2-4; TRBD2 aligns across 13 bases. Germline loops: CDR1 MDHEN, CDR2 SYDVKM. This CDR3 is built from 16 residues. V shed 5 bases, J shed 6 bases, and the junction held 7 bases outside the gene matches. CDR3 DNA sequence: TGTGCCAGCAGTACCCGGACTAGCGGGAGCCTAAACATTCAGTACTTC. Translated: CASSTRTSGSLNIQYF.

J is TRBJ1-2 and V is TRBV7-6; 9 nucleotides align to TRBD1. The germline V gene has CDR1 SGHVS and CDR2 FNYEAQ. The J segment lost 3 bases and the V segment lost 5 bases, leaving 7 bases of the junction unmatched. The CDR3 loop spans 15 amino acids. The CDR3 loop reads CASSASGQGHYGYTF. The DNA of the CDR3 is TGTGCCAGCAGCGCCTCCGGACAGGGGCACTATGGCTACACCTTC.

This clonotype was recorded at least ten times. V usage is TRBV28 and J usage is TRBJ2-7; 7 positions agree with TRBD1. The CDR3 extends over 13 amino acids. Germline V CDR1 and CDR2: MDHEN, SYDVKM. Trimming took 5 bases from V and 5 from J; bases not matched to a gene: 6. The CDR3 is CASSTQGINEQYF. The CDR3 region has the DNA TGTGCCAGCAGTACACAGGGGATCAACGAGCAGTACTTC.

This clonotype was seen many times. This sequence joins TRBV20-1 and TRBJ1-2; weak D call: TRBD1 (5 bases). V shed 0 bases and J shed 0 bases, with 11 bases lying between them. The CDR3 extends over 15 amino acids. The germline V gene has CDR1 DFQATT and CDR2 SNEGSKA (reference sequence). This chain's CDR3 is CSARDLGGANYGYTF. The CDR3 nucleotides read TGCAGTGCTAGAGATCTGGGGGGGGCTAACTATGGCTACACCTTC.

At least ten counts were recorded for this clonotype. J is TRBJ2-7 and V is TRBV2, with 9 bases matching TRBD1. The germline V gene has CDR1 SNHLY and CDR2 FYNNEI. J lost 2 bases, V lost 10 bases, and 9 bases had no gene match. The CDR3 sequence is 14 residues long. DNA for the CDR3: TGTGCCACTATCAACCGGGACAGGGCCTACGAGCAGTACTTC. It is translated as CATINRDRAYEQYF.